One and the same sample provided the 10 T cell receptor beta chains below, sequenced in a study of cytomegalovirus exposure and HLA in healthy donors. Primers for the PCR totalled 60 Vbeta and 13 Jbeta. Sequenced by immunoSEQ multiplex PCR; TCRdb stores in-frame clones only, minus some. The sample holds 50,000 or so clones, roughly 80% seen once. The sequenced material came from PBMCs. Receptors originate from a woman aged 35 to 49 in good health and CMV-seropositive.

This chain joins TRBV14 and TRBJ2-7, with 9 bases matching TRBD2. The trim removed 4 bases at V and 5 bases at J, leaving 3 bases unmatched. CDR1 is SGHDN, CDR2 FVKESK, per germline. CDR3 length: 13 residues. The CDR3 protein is CASSPLAGHEQYF. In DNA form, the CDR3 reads TGTGCCAGCAGCCCCCTAGCGGGACACGAGCAGTACTTC.

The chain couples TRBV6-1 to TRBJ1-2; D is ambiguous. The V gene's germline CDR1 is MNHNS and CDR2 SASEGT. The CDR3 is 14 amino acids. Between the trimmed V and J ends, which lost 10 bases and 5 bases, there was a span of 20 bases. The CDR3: CATKGTSGGYGYTF. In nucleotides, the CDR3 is TGTGCCACCAAGGGAACTTCCGGAGGATATGGCTACACCTTC.

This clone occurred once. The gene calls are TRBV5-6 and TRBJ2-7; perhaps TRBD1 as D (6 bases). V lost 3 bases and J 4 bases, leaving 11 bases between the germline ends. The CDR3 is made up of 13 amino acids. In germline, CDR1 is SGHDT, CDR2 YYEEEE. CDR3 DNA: TGTGCCAGCAGCTATACAACAGGGTACGAGCAGTACTTC. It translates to CASSYTTGYEQYF.

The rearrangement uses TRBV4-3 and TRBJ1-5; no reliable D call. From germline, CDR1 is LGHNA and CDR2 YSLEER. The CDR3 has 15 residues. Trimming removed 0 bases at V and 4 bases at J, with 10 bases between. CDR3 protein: CASSQDANTNQPQHF. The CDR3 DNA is TGCGCCAGCAGCCAAGATGCGAATACGAATCAGCCCCAGCATTTT.

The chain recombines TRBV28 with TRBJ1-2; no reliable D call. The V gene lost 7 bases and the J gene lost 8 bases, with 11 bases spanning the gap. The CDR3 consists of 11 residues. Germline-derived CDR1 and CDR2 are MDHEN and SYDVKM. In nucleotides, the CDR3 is TGTGCCAGCATTACTGAAAAGGGCTACACCTTC. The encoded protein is CASITEKGYTF.

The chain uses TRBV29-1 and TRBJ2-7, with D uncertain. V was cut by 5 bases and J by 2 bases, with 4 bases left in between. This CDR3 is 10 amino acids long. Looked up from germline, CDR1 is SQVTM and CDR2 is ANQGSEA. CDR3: CSVLAYEQYF. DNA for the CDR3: TGCAGCGTTCTAGCCTACGAGCAGTACTTC.

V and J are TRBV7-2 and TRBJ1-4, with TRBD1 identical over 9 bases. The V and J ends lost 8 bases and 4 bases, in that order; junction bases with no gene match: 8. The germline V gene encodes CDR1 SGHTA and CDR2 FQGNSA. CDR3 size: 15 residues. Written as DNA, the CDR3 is TGTGCCAGCCAGAAGGGGGACAGGGTTAATGAAAAACTGTTTTTT. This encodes CASQKGDRVNEKLFF.

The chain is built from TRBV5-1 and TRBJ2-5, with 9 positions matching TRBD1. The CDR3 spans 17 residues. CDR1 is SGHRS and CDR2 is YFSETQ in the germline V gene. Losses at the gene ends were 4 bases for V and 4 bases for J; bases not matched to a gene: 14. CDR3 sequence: CASSPSSGTGLVETQYF. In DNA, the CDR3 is TGCGCCAGCAGCCCATCCTCCGGGACAGGGCTTGTAGAGACCCAGTACTTC.

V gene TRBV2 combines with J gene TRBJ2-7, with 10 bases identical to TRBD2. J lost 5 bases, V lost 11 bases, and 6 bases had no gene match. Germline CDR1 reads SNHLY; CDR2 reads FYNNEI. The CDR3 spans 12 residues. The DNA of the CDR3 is TGTGCCCATCGGAGCGGGGGGGACGAGCAGTACTTC. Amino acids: CAHRSGGDEQYF. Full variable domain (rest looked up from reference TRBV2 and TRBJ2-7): EPEVTQTPSHQVTQMGQEVILRCVPISNHLYFYWYRQILGQKVEFLVSFYNNEISEKSEIFDDQFSVERPDGSNFTLKIRSTKLEDSAMYFCAHRSGGDEQYFGPGTRLTVT.

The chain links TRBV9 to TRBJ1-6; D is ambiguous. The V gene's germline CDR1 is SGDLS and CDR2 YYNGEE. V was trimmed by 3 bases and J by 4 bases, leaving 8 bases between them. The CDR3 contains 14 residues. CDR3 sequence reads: CASSETYYNSPLHF. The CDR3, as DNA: TGTGCCAGCAGCGAAACTTATTATAATTCACCCCTCCACTTT.